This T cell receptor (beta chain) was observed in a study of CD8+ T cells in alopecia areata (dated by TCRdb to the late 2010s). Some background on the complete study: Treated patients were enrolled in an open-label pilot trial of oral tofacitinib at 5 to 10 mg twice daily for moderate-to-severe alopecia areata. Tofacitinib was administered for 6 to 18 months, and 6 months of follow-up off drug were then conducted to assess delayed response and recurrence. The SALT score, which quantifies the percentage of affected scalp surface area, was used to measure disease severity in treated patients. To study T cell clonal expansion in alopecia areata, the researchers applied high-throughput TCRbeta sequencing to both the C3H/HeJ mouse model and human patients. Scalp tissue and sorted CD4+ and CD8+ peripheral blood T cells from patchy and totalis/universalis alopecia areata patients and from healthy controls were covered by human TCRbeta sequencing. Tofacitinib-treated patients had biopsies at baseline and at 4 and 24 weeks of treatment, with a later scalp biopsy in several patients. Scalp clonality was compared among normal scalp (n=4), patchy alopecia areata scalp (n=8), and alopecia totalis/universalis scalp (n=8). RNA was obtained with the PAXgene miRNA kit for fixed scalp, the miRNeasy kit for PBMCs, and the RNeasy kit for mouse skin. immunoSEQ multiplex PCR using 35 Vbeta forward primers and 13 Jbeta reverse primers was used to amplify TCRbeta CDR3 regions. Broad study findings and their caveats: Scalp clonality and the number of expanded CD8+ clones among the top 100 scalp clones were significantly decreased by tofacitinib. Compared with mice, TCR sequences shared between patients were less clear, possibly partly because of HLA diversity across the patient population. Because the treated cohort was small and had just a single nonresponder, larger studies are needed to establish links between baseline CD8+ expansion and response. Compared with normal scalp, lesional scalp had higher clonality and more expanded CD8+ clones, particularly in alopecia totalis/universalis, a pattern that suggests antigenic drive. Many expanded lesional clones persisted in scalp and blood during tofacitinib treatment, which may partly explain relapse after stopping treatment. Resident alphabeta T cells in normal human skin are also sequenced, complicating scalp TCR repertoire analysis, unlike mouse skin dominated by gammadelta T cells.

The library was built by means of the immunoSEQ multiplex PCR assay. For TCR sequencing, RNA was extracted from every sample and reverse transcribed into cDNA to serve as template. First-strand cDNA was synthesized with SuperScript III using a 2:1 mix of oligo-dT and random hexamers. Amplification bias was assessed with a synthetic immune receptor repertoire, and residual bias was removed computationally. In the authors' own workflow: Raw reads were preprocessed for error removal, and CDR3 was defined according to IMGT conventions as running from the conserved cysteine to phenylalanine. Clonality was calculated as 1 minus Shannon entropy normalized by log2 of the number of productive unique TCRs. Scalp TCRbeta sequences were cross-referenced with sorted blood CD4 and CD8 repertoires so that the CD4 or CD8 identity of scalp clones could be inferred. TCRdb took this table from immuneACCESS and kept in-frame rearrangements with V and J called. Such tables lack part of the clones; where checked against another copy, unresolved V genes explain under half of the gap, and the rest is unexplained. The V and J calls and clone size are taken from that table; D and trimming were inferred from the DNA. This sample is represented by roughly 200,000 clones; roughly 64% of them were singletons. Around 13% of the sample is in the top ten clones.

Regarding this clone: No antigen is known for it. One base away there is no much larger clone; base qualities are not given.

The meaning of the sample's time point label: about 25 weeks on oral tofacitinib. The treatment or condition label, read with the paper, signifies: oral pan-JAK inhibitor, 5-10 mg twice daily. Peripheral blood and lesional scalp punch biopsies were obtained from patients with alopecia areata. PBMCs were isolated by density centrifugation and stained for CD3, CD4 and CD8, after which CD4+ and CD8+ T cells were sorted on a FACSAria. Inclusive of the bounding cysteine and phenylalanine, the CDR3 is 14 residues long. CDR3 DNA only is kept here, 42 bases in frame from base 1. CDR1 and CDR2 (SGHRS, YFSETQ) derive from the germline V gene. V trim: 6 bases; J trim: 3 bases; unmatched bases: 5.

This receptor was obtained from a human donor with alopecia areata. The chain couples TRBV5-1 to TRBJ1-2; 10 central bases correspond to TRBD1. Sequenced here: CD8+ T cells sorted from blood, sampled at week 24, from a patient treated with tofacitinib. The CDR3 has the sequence CASNRDRGYYGYTF. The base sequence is TGCGCCAGCAACCGGGACAGGGGCTACTATGGCTACACCTTC.